The 14 T cell receptor beta chains given below trace back to one sample, sequenced in a study of early T cells in non-severe SARS-CoV-2 infection. TCRdb re-called the 5' RACE reads through MiXCR, storing one row per CDR3 protein. The table has tens of thousands of distinct CDR3 sequences, about 9.5% seen once; the top ten hold under 10%. Sequencing was performed on whole blood, taken at baseline. The source of these receptors is an adult who was a healthcare worker with PCR-confirmed SARS-CoV-2 infection or an uninfected control (not recorded which).

This rearrangement joins TRBV4-3 to TRBJ2-7; weak D call: TRBD1 (5 bases). Germline CDR1 is LGHNA and CDR2 is YSLEER. The CDR3 spans 12 residues. V lost 9 bases, J lost 2 bases, and 11 bases lay in between. CDR3 nucleotide sequence: TGCGCCAGGGGGCAGTGTCCCTACGAGCAGTACTTC. Amino acids: CARGQCPYEQYF.

The chain employs TRBV27 and TRBJ2-1; D remains unclear. Germline assignment: CDR1 MNHEY and CDR2 SMNVEV (reference sequence). This CDR3 spans 16 amino acids. Trimming removed 3 bases from V and 9 bases from J, with 21 bases in between. CDR3 in DNA: TGTGCCAGCAGTTTTGTTCTCGGGCAGGCCCATGGTGAGCAGTTCTTC. It specifies CASSFVLGQAHGEQFF.

This chain joins TRBV12-3 or TRBV12-4 and TRBJ1-1; D gene uncertain. The CDR3 contains 12 residues. Trimming removed 1 base from V and 7 bases from J, with 7 bases in between. CDR3 nucleotide sequence: TGTGCCAGCAGTTTAGATCGGGGTGAAGCTTTCTTT. This gives the protein CASSLDRGEAFF.

This clonotype was found once. V gene TRBV12-3 or TRBV12-4 combines with J gene TRBJ2-3; D not certain. The CDR3 runs to 13 residues. Trimming pared 7 bases from V and 2 bases from J, leaving 10 bases between. The CDR3 nucleotides are TGTGCCAGCACCAACTGGTCCACAGATACGCAGTATTTT. Translation: CASTNWSTDTQYF.

This clonotype appeared a few times. In DNA form, the CDR3 reads TGTGCCAGCAGCTTCGCGGGGTTAAATTCACCCCTCCACTTT. Translated: CASSFAGLNSPLHF. J is TRBJ1-6 and V is TRBV7-2; D unresolved. This CDR3 comprises 14 residues. CDR1 SGHTA and CDR2 FQGNSA come from the germline V gene. Trimming took off 3 bases at V and 7 bases at J, with 10 bases between the two ends. The full variable domain, rest sourced from reference TRBV7-2 and TRBJ1-6, is GAGVSQSPSNKVTEKGKDVELRCDPISGHTALYWYRQSLGQGLEFLIYFQGNSAPDKSGLPSDRFSAERTGGSVSTLTIQRTQQEDSAVYLCASSFAGLNSPLHFGNGTRLTVT.

This chain uses TRBV10-3 with TRBJ1-5; 7 bases match TRBD1. The trim removed 4 bases at V and 4 bases at J, leaving 1 base unmatched. The CDR3 runs to 13 residues. CDR1 and CDR2 (germline): ENHRY, SYGVKD. The CDR3 DNA follows: TGTGCCATCAGTGGGACAGGTAATCAGCCCCAGCATTTT. Translating gives CAISGTGNQPQHF.

This chain joins TRBV10-3 and TRBJ2-4; TRBD1 matches 7 bases. Germline assignment: CDR1 ENHRY and CDR2 SYGVKD. CDR3 length: 13 amino acids. V shed 5 bases and J 6 bases; nucleotides not matched to a gene: 4. The CDR3 sequence is CAISTGDRNIQYF. The CDR3 DNA is TGTGCCATCAGTACAGGGGACCGAAACATTCAGTACTTC.

The gene calls are TRBV12-3 or TRBV12-4 and TRBJ2-1; TRBD2 is a possible D gene (6 bases). The CDR3 runs to 13 residues. Trimming cost V 2 bases and J 8 bases, with 10 bases left between them. The CDR3 DNA reads as TGTGCCAGCAGTTTACTGTGGGACTATGAGCAGTTCTTC. Its translation: CASSLLWDYEQFF.

V and J are TRBV5-6 and TRBJ2-7; 7 bases line up with TRBD1. Germline values: CDR1 SGHDT, CDR2 YYEEEE. Germline trimming cut 0 bases from V and 3 bases from J; bases unmatched to any gene: 9. The CDR3 sequence is 16 residues long. The CDR3: CASSLATGAAIYEQYF. The DNA of the CDR3 is TGTGCCAGCAGCTTGGCCACAGGGGCGGCGATCTACGAGCAGTACTTC.

The rearrangement uses TRBV11-2 and TRBJ1-3; maybe TRBD1 (6 bases). Trimming removed 2 bases at V and 0 bases at J, with 14 bases between. This CDR3 contains 17 residues. Germline V gene sequence: CDR1 SGHAT, CDR2 FQNNGV. In DNA, the CDR3 is TGTGCCAGCAGCTTACGGTATTTGGACAGCTCTGGAAACACCATATATTTT. Amino acid sequence: CASSLRYLDSSGNTIYF.

The chain combines TRBV18 with TRBJ2-7; 7 nucleotides line up with TRBD1. The CDR3 sequence is 14 residues long. From germline, CDR1 is KGHSH and CDR2 LQKENI. Germline trimming cut 4 bases from V and 12 bases from J; bases unmatched to any gene: 15. CDR3 nucleotides: TGTGCCAGCTCACGATCCGGGACAGAGTCCCTGGGGTACTTC. It codes for CASSRSGTESLGYF.

This clonotype appeared many times. This chain uses TRBV14 with TRBJ1-2; 8 nucleotides line up with TRBD1. Germline CDR1 is SGHDN and CDR2 is FVKESK. CDR3 length: 14 residues. The V gene end was trimmed by 0 bases and the J gene end by 7 bases; junction bases not matched to a gene: 4. Here the CDR3 DNA reads TGTGCCAGCAGCCAAGACAGGGGGCTGGGTGGCTACACCTTC. Translation gives CASSQDRGLGGYTF.

The chain has TRBV6-5 and TRBJ1-2, with D tentatively TRBD1 (5 bases). The CDR3 length is 14 residues. Per germline, CDR1 MNHEY and CDR2 SVGAGI. The V and J ends lost 2 bases and 5 bases respectively, with 12 bases between them. CDR3 sequence (DNA): TGTGCCAGCAGTTACATCGGGGGAGGGTATGGCTACACCTTC. Translating gives CASSYIGGGYGYTF.

The chain employs TRBV3-1 and TRBJ2-1; tentative D call: TRBD2 (5 bases). Germline lookup yields CDR1 LGHDT and CDR2 YNNKEL (reference sequence). CDR3 size: 14 residues. The V and J ends lost 0 bases and 10 bases respectively, with 13 bases between them. The CDR3 coding sequence is TGTGCCAGCAGCCAAGACGCTCGCGTAGCGGAGCAGTTCTTC. Translating it yields CASSQDARVAEQFF.